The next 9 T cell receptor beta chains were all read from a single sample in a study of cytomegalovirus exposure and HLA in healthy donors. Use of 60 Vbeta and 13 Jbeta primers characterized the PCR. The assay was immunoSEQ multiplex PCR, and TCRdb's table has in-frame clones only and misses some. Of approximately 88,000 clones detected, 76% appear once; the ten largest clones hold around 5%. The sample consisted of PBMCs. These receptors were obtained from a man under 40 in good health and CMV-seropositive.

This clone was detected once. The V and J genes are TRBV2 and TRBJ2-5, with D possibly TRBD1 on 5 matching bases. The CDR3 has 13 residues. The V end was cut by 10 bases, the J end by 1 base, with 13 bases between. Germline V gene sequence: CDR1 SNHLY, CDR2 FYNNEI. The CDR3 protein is CAKQGRAQETQYF. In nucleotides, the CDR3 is TGTGCCAAGCAGGGCCGGGCCCAAGAGACCCAGTACTTC.

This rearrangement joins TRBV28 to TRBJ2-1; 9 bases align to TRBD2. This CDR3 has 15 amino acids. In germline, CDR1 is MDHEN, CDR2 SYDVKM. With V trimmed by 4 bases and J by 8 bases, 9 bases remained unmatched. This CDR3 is CASSSSGIILDEQFF. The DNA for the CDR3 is TGTGCCAGCAGTTCTAGCGGGATCATTCTCGATGAGCAGTTCTTC.

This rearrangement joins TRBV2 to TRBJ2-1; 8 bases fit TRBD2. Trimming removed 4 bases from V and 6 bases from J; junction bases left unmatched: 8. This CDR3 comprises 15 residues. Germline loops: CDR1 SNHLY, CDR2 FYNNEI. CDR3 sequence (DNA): TGTGCCAGCAGTGCATTAGCGGGGTCCCGCAATGAGCAGTTCTTC. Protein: CASSALAGSRNEQFF.

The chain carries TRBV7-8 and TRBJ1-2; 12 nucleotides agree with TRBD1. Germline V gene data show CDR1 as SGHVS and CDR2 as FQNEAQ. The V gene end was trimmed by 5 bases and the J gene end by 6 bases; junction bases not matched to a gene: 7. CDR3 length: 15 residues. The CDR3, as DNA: TGTGCCAGCAGCCTAAGGGACAGGGGGCACGATGGCTACACCTTC. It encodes CASSLRDRGHDGYTF.

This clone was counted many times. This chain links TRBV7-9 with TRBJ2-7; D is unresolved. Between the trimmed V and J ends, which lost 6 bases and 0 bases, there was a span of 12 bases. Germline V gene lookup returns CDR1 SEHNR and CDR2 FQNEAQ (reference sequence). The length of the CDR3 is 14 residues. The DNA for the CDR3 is TGTGCCAGCAGGACTGAAAAGAGCTCCTACGAGCAGTACGTC. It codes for CASRTEKSSYEQYV.

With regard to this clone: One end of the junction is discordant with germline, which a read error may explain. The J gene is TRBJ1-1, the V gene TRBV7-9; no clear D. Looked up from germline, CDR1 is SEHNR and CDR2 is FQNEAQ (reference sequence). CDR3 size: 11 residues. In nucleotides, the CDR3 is TGTTCCAGCAGCCGGTACACTGAAGCTTTCTTT. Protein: CSSSRYTEAFF.

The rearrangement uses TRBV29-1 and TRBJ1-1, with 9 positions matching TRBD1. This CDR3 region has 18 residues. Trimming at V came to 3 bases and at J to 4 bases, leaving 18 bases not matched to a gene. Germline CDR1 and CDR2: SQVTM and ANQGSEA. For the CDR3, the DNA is TGCAGCGTTGACCCTCTCCGTGGGACAGGGAAGGAAGGCACTGAAGCTTTCTTT. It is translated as CSVDPLRGTGKEGTEAFF.

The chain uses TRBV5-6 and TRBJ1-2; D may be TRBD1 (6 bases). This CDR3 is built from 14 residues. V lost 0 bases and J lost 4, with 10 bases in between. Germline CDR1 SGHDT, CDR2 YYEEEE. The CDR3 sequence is CASSLGGGLYGYTF. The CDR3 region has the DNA TGTGCCAGCAGCTTGGGAGGGGGTCTCTATGGCTACACCTTC.

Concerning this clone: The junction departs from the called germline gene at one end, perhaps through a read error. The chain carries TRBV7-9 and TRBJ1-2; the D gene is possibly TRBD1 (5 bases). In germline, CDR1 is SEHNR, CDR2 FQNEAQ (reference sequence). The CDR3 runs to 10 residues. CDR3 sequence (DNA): TGTGCCAGCAGCACAGACAGCGTCGGATTC. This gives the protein CASSTDSVGF. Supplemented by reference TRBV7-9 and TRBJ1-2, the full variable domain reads DTGVSQNPRHKITKRGQNVTFRCDPISEHNRLYWYRQTLGQGPEFLTYFQNEAQLEKSRLLSDRFSAERPKGSFSTLEIQRTEQGDSAMYLCASSTDSVGFGSGTRLTVV.